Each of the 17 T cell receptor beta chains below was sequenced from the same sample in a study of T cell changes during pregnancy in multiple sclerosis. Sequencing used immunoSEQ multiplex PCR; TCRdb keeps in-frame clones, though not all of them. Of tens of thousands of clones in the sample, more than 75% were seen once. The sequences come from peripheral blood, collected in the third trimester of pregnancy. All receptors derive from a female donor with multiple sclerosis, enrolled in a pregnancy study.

The CDR3 reads CASSRYGTSGEDEQYF. As DNA, the CDR3 is TGTGCCAGCAGCCGATACGGGACTAGCGGGGAAGACGAGCAGTACTTC. V is TRBV13 and J is TRBJ2-7, with 13 nucleotides matching TRBD2. The CDR3 length is 16 residues. Germline V gene lookup returns CDR1 PRHDT and CDR2 FYEKMQ (reference sequence). V shed 5 bases and J 5 bases; nucleotides not matched to a gene: 9.

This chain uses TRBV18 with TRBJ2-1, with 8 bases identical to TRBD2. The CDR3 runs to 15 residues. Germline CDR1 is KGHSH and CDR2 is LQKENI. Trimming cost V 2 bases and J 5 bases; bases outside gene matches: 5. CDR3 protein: CASSPTGGLHNEQFF. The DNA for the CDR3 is TGTGCCAGCTCACCAACGGGGGGGCTGCACAATGAGCAGTTCTTC.

Written as DNA, the CDR3 is TGTGCCTGGAGTCCCCTAGCGGGGGCCTTGGATGAGCAGTTCTTC. Translation gives CAWSPLAGALDEQFF. The genes are TRBV30 and TRBJ2-1, with TRBD2 matching 10 bases. J gave up 8 bases and V 2 bases, and 9 bases lay outside the gene matches. CDR1 and CDR2 (germline): GTSNPN, SVGIG (reference sequence). The CDR3 is 15 residues long.

CDR3 nucleotides: TGTGCCATCAGTGAGTCTAGCGGGGCTCGGGGGACCCAGTACTTC. Protein product: CAISESSGARGTQYF. The chain uses TRBV10-3 and TRBJ2-5; 8 bases fit TRBD2. The germline CDR1 and CDR2 sequences are ENHRY and SYGVKD. Trimming at V came to 0 bases and at J to 7 bases, leaving 7 bases not matched to a gene. The CDR3 covers 15 residues.

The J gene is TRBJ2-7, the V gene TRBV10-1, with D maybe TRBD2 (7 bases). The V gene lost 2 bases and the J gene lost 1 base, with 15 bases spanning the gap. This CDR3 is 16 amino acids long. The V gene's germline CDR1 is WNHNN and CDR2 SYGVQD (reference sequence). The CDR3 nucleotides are TGCGCCAGCAGTGAGGGACCGGGGGGCGCATCCTACGAGCAGTACTTC. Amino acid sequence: CASSEGPGGASYEQYF.

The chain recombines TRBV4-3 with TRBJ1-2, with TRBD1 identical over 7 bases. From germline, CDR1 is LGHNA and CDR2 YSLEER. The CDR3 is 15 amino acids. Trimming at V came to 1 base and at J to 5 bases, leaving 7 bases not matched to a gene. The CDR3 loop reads CASSQVEGTAYGYTF. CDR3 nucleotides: TGCGCCAGCAGCCAAGTAGAAGGGACAGCGTATGGCTACACCTTC.

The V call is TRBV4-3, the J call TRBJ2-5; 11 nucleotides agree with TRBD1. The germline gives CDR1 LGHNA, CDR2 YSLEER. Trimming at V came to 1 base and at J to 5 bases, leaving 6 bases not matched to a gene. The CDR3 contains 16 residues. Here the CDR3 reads CASSQAGTGGVETQYF. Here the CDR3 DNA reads TGCGCCAGCAGCCAAGCCGGGACAGGGGGTGTCGAGACCCAGTACTTC.

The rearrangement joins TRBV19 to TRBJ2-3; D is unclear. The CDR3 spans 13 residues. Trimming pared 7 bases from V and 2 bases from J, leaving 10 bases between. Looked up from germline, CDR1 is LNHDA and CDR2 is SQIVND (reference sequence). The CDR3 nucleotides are TGTGCCAGTAAAATCCCTTTCACAGATACGCAGTATTTT. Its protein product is CASKIPFTDTQYF. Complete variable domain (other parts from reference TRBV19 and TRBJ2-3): DGGITQSPKYLFRKEGQNVTLSCEQNLNHDAMYWYRQDPGQGLRLIYYSQIVNDFQKGDIAEGYSVSREKKESFPLTVTSAQKNPTAFYLCASKIPFTDTQYFGPGTRLTVL.

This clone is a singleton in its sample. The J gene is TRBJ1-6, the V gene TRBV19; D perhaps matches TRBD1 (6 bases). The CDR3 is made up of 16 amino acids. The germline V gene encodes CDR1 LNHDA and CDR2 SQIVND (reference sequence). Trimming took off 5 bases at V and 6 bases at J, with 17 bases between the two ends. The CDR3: CASSVTGMGLNSPLHF. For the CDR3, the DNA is TGTGCCAGTAGTGTCACAGGGATGGGGCTTAATTCACCCCTCCACTTT.

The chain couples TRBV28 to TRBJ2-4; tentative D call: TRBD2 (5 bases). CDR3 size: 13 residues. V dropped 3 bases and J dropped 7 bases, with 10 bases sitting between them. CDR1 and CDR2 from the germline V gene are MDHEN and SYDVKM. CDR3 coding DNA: TGTGCCAGCAGTTTTGAGGGCGTGAACATTCAGTACTTC. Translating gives CASSFEGVNIQYF.

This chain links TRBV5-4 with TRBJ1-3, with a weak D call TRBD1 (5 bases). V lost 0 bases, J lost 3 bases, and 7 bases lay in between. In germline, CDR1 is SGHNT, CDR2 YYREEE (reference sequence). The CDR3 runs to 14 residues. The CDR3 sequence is CASSLAGYGNTIYF. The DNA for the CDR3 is TGTGCCAGCAGCTTGGCAGGGTATGGAAACACCATATATTTT.

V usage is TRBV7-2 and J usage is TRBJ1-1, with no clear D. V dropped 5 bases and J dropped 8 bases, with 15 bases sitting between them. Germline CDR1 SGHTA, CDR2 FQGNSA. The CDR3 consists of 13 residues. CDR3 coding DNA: TGTGCCAGCAGCCCTAGCCGGTTAATAGAAGCTTTCTTT. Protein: CASSPSRLIEAFF. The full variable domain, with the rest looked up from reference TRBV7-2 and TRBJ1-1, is GAGVSQSPSNKVTEKGKDVELRCDPISGHTALYWYRQSLGQGLEFLIYFQGNSAPDKSGLPSDRFSAERTGGSVSTLTIQRTQQEDSAVYLCASSPSRLIEAFFGQGTRLTVV.

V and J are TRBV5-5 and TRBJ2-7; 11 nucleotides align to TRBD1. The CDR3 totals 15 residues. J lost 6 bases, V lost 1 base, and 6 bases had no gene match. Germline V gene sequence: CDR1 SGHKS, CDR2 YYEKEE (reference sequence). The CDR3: CASSLRGTGGTEQYF. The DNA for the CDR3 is TGTGCCAGCAGCTTGAGAGGGACAGGGGGTACCGAGCAGTACTTC.

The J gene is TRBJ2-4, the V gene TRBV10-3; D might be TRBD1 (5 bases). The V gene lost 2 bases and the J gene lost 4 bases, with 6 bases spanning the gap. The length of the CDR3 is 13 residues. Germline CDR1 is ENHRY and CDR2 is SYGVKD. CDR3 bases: TGTGCCATCAGTGAGGCAGGGAAAAACATTCAGTACTTC. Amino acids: CAISEAGKNIQYF.

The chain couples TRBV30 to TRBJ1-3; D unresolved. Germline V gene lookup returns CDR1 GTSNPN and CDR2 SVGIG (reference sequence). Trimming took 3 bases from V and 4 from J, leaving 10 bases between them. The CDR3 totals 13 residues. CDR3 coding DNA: TGTGCCTGGAGCCCCAGCAGGGGAAACACCATATATTTT. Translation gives CAWSPSRGNTIYF.

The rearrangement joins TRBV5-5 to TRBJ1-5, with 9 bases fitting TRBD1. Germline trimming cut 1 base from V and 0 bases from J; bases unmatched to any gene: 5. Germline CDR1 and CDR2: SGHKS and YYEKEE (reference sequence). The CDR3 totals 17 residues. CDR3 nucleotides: TGTGCCAGCAGCTTGACAGGGGGCCCTTATAGCAATCAGCCCCAGCATTTT. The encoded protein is CASSLTGGPYSNQPQHF.

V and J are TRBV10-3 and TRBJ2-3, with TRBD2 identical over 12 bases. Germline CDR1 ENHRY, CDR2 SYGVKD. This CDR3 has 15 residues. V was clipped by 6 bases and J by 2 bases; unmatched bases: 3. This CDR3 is CAIRTSGGTTDTQYF. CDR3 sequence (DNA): TGTGCCATCAGGACTAGCGGGGGAACCACAGATACGCAGTATTTT.